The rows below give T cell receptor beta chains drawn from one sample of a study of blood T cell repertoires in COVID-19. Sequenced by immunoSEQ multiplex PCR; TCRdb stores in-frame clones only, minus some. The sample lists about 39,000 clones, around 87% seen once, with around 24% in the top ten. Sequenced input: peripheral blood. The source is a man aged 45-60 years with active or convalescent COVID-19. CDR3s include the opening cysteine and the closing phenylalanine or tryptophan. Fields, in order: V gene, J gene, clone size, D gene, CDR3 DNA, CDR3 protein. The D gene is left open where the match is weak. The size field is filled for only some rows; it gives once, few, many or a size class.

>TRBV2|TRBJ1-5|-|-
TGTGCCAGCAGTGAAGGGGAGGCGGGCAATCAGCCCCAGCATTTT
CASSEGEAGNQPQHF
>TRBV6-5|TRBJ1-3|once|TRBD1
TGTGCCAGCAGTCACGGGACAGGGGAGGGAAACACCATATATTTT
CASSHGTGEGNTIYF
>TRBV21-1|TRBJ2-7|once|-
TGTGCCAGCAGCAAGGGACTAGCGGGCACCTCCTACGAGCAGTACTTC
CASSKGLAGTSYEQYF
>TRBV9|TRBJ1-3|few|-
TGTGCCAGCAGCGTAGACCACAGCTCTGGAAACACCATATATTTT
CASSVDHSSGNTIYF
>TRBV7-2|TRBJ1-1|-|-
TGTGCCAGCAGCTTGAGGCAGAGGTCTGAAGCTTTCTTT
CASSLRQRSEAFF
>TRBV5-1|TRBJ2-1|-|-
TGCGCCAGCAGCTTGGAGCAGGTCCACAATGAGCAGTTCTTC
CASSLEQVHNEQFF
>TRBV9|TRBJ2-2|-|TRBD1
TGTGCCAGCAGCGGTAGACAGGGGGCTTTCGGGGAGCTGTTTTTT
CASSGRQGAFGELFF
>TRBV4-1|TRBJ2-4|once|TRBD1
TGCGCCAGCAGCCACGACCTGACAGGGTTGTACATTCAGTACTTC
CASSHDLTGLYIQYF
>TRBV20-1|TRBJ1-2|-|-
TGCAGTGCTAGCCGCAGGGGCGGCTACACCTTC
CSASRRGGYTF
>TRBV28|TRBJ2-7|few|-
TGTGCCAGCAGTTCACTCCCAGGGGCTCACTCCTACGAGCAGTACTTC
CASSSLPGAHSYEQYF
>TRBV7-9|TRBJ1-4|-|-
TGTGCCAGCAGCGGGGGGATTGCAACTAATGAAAAACTGTTTTTT
CASSGGIATNEKLFF
>TRBV7-3|TRBJ2-2|-|-
TGTGCCAGCAGCCTCGGGGAAACCGGGGAGCTGTTTTTT
CASSLGETGELFF
>TRBV9|TRBJ1-5|-|-
TGTGCCAGCAGCGTGGGCCAAAGCAATCAGCCCCAGCATTTT
CASSVGQSNQPQHF
>TRBV5-4|TRBJ2-3|once|TRBD2
TGTGCCAGCAGCGGGACTAGCGGGAGGGCCCCCACAGATACGCAGTATTTT
CASSGTSGRAPTDTQYF
>TRBV7-9|TRBJ1-3|-|-
TGTGCCAGCAGCTTAACGGAGCTGGGCACCATATATTTT
CASSLTELGTIYF
>TRBV15|TRBJ2-7|-|TRBD1
TGTGCCACCAGCAGAGTACAGGGGATCTACGAGCAGTACTTC
CATSRVQGIYEQYF
>TRBV6-6|TRBJ2-1|few|TRBD2
TGTGCCAGCAGCAATCAGCGGGGGGGCCTTTTCAATGAGCAGTTCTTC
CASSNQRGGLFNEQFF
>TRBV2|TRBJ1-5|-|-
TGTGCCAGCACCAAAGGGGTCCAGCCCCAGCATTTT
CASTKGVQPQHF
>TRBV5-1|TRBJ2-1|-|TRBD2
TGCGCCAGCAGCTTGGATTCCCCACTAGCGCTGAACAATGAGCAGTTCTTC
CASSLDSPLALNNEQFF